This record looks at one T cell receptor beta chain sequence and its context. Its antigen is still unknown. Produced via immunoSEQ multiplex PCR; TCRdb's table is partial and in-frame only. The profile shows 150,000 to 200,000 clones, 75% to 95% of them singletons. This CDR3 has 13 amino acids. J was trimmed by 8 bases and V by 4 bases; bases with no gene match: 5. The germline gives CDR1 MNHNS, CDR2 SASEGT. The sample comes from a study of cytomegalovirus exposure and HLA in healthy donors. Study information: The roughly 120 validation repertoires, a later analysis reported, used the same platform as the roughly 660 repertoires from the first cohort. Study outcomes and limitations: Altogether, about 160 TCR beta chains were recorded as cytomegalovirus-associated.

This TCR derives from a woman between 18 and 29 years old in good health and CMV-seropositive. This chain links TRBV6-1 with TRBJ1-5; 7 bases fit TRBD1. Specimen: PBMCs. For the CDR3, the DNA is TGTGCCAGCAGTGTACAGGGGCGAGAGCCCCAGCATTTT. Residues: CASSVQGREPQHF.